This T cell receptor beta chain emerged from a study of siplizumab effects on memory and regulatory T cells. About this clone itself: Its antigen remains unknown.

The CDR3 loop spans 20 amino acids. Germline-derived CDR1 and CDR2 are MNHEY and SMNVEV (reference sequence). The V segment lost 5 bases and the J segment 0 bases; nucleotides outside the gene matches: 13. Regarding the study as a whole: Significant reduction of alloreactive sequences traceable to unstimulated CD4+ memory cells was observed with siplizumab.

Sequencing was performed with immunoSEQ multiplex PCR; in TCRdb, only in-frame clones are kept and a portion is missing. The sample includes around 110,000 clones, approximately 94% of them seen just once. J is TRBJ2-6 and V is TRBV27; 10 bases map to TRBD2. This TCR was sampled from a human donor in good health. The sequencing input was non-Treg CD4+ T cells sorted from blood. CDR3 region: CASSLRAGGKVSSGANVLTF. In nucleotides, the CDR3 is TGTGCCAGCAGTCTAAGAGCGGGAGGGAAGGTTAGCTCTGGGGCCAACGTCCTGACTTTC.